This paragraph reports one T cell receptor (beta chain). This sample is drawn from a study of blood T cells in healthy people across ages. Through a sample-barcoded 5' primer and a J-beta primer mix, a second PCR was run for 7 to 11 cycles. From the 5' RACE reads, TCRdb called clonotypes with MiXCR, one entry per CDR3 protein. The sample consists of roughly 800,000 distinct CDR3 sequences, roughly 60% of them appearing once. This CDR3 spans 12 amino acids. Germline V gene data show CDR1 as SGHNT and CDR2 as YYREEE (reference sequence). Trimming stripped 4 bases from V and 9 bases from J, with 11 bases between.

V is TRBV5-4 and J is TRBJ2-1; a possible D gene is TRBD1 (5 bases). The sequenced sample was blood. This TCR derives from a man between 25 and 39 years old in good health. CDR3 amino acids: CASSRRDTEQFF. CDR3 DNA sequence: TGTGCCAGCAGCCGCAGGGATACTGAGCAGTTCTTC.